This TCR beta chain was obtained from a study of cytomegalovirus exposure and HLA in healthy donors. The study's findings and limits: For most TCR sequences rarity was the rule, although some public TCRs occurred in many donors. Because they were indistinguishable, some V segments, including TRBV6-2 and TRBV6-3, were excluded. The study reported that TCR beta sequences accurately predicted HLA-A and HLA-B alleles in most subjects. The study carried out a later analysis of TCR beta sequences. It associated approximately 15,000 of them with specific HLA alleles at a false discovery rate of 0.05.

The CDR3 runs 13 residues. The germline V gene encodes CDR1 GTSNPN and CDR2 SVGIG (reference sequence). V shed 2 bases, J shed 0 bases, and the junction held 0 bases outside the gene matches. Points on this clone: Its antigen is unknown.

Use of 60 Vbeta and 13 Jbeta primers characterized the PCR. The method was immunoSEQ multiplex PCR; TCRdb's version includes in-frame clones alone and lacks a portion of them. There are over 110,000 clones in the sample; 82% occur only once, and around 2.6% lies in the top ten. This TCR derives from a male donor in good health and CMV-seronegative. The chain has TRBV30 and TRBJ2-7; 8 bases match TRBD2. Sequences were obtained from PBMCs. The CDR3: CAWSSGSSYEQYF. In DNA form, the CDR3 reads TGTGCCTGGAGTAGCGGGAGCTCCTACGAGCAGTACTTC.